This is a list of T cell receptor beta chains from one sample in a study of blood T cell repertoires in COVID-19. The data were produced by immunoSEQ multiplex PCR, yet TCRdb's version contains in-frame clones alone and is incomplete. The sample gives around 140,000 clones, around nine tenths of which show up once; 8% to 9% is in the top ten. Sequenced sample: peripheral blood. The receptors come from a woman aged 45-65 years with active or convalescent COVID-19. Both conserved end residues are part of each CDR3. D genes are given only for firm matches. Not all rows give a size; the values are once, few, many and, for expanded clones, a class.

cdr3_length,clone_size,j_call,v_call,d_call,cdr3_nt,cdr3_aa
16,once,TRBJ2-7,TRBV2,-,TGTGCCAGCAGAAAGACTGACAGCGCCAGCTCCTACGAGCAGTACTTC,CASRKTDSASSYEQYF
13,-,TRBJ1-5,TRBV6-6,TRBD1,TGTGCCAGCACAGACAGGGGGGAATCGGCCCAGCATTTT,CASTDRGESAQHF
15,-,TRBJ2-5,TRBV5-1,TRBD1,TGCGCCAGCAGCTCCGGGACAGGGGCAGGGGAGACCCAGTACTTC,CASSSGTGAGETQYF
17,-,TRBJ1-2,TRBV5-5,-,TGTGCCAGCAGCTTGATAGGGGCGCGACCGTCTAACTATGGCTACACCTTC,CASSLIGARPSNYGYTF
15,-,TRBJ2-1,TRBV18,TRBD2,TGTGCCAGCTCACCCAAAACTAGCGGGGACAATGAGCAGTTCTTC,CASSPKTSGDNEQFF
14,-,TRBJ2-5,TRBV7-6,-,TGTGCCAGCAGCTTAGTTCCATTGCAAGAGACCCAGTACTTC,CASSLVPLQETQYF
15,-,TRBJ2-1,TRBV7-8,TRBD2,TGTGCCAGCAGCCAAACTAGCGGGGGGTTCAATGAGCAGTTCTTC,CASSQTSGGFNEQFF
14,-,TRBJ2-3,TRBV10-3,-,TGTGCCACTACAGCGGACCCTAGCACAGATACGCAGTATTTT,CATTADPSTDTQYF
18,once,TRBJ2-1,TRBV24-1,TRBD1,TGTGCCACCAGGCCCCACCCCAGCAGGACAGGGGATGACAATGAGCAGTTCTTC,CATRPHPSRTGDDNEQFF
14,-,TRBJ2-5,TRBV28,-,TGTGCCAGCAGTTTCTCTCAGGGCTCAGAGACCCAGTACTTC,CASSFSQGSETQYF
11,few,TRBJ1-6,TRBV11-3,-,TGTGCCAGCAGCCCCAACTTGTCCCTCCACTTT,CASSPNLSLHF
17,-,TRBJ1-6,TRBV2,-,TGTGCCAGCAAGTTATTCGAGGGGGGGGTCCAGAATTCACCCCTCCACTTT,CASKLFEGGVQNSPLHF
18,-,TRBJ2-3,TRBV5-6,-,TGTGCCAGCAGCTGGGGTCCCACGGGGGGCAGTTACGCAGATACGCAGTATTTT,CASSWGPTGGSYADTQYF